A single T cell receptor beta chain is shown here with its context. Its antigen is not identified. The data belong to a study of PD-L1 blockade in urothelial cancer. Study-level information: Of prior chemotherapy regimens, patients had received between 0 and 3. It was at 3 weeks (second dose) and 6 weeks after treatment start that blood was analyzed.

Notes on the study in general: A pretreatment blood TCR clonality that fell below the median predicted better progression-free and overall survival.

This CDR3 comprises 14 residues. V dropped 5 bases and J dropped 3 bases, with 11 bases sitting between them. CDR1 is MNHNY, CDR2 SVGAGI, per germline (reference sequence). TCRdb's copy holds only in-frame clones and misses some; the assay was immunoSEQ multiplex PCR. The sample lists about 48,000 clones; approximately 80% were seen once. Sample time point: peripheral blood 6 weeks after treatment start. The patients' disease, urothelial carcinoma, was locally advanced or metastatic. This chain joins TRBV6-6 and TRBJ1-3; D gene ambiguous. Material: PBMCs, obtained around atezolizumab (anti-PD-L1) treatment. The TCR sequence derives from an older man with urothelial cancer. For the CDR3, the DNA is TGTGCCAGCAGTGACCGAGGAGGTGGAAACACCATATATTTT. Amino acids: CASSDRGGGNTIYF.